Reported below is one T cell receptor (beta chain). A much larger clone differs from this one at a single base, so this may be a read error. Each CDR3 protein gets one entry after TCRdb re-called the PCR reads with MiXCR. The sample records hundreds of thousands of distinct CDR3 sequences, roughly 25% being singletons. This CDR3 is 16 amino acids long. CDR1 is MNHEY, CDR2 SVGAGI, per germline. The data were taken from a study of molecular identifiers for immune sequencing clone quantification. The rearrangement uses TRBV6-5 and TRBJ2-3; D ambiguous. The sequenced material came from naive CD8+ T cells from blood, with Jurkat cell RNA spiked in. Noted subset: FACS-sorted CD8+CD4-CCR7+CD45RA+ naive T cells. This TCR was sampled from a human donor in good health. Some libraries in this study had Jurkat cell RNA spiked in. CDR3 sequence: CASSYSFVGRPDTRYF. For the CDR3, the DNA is TGTGCCAGCAGTTACTCGTTCGTTGGGCGCCCAGATACGCGGTATTTT.